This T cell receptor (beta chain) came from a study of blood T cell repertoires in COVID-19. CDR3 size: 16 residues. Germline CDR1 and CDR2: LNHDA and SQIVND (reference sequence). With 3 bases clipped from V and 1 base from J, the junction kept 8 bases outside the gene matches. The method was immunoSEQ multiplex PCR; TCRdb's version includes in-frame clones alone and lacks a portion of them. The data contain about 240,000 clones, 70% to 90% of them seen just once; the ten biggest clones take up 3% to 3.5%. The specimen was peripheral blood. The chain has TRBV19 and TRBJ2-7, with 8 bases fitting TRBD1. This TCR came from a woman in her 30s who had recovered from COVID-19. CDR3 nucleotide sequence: TGTGCCAGTAGTATCCGCACAGGGGGATTTTCCTACGAGCAGTACTTC. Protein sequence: CASSIRTGGFSYEQYF. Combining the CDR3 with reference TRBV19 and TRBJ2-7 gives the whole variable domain DGGITQSPKYLFRKEGQNVTLSCEQNLNHDAMYWYRQDPGQGLRLIYYSQIVNDFQKGDIAEGYSVSREKKESFPLTVTSAQKNPTAFYLCASSIRTGGFSYEQYFGPGTRLTVT.